This record looks at one TCR beta chain sequence and its context. As yet, its antigen is unknown. V shed 3 bases and J shed 4 bases, with 9 bases lying between them. The CDR3 consists of 14 residues. CDR1 and CDR2 from the germline V gene are LNHDA and SQIVND (reference sequence). The data derive from a study of cytomegalovirus exposure and HLA in healthy donors. Vbeta (60) and Jbeta (13) primers were used in the PCR. TCRdb's copy holds only in-frame clones and misses some; the assay was immunoSEQ multiplex PCR. Altogether 150,000 or so clones are present, 70% to 85% being singletons, with the ten largest covering approximately 1.3%. Findings of the study overall: Researchers had no immune exposure information except CMV serostatus available. A later analysis found TCR association rates differed by HLA locus, highest for DRB1 and lowest for HLA-C. The investigators catalogued some 150 TCR beta chains as cytomegalovirus-associated.

This clonotype was obtained from a man younger than 45 in good health and CMV-seropositive. The material sequenced was PBMCs. V and J are TRBV19 and TRBJ1-4; TRBD1 might be the D (5 bases). The DNA of the CDR3 is TGTGCCAGTAGTATTCCACAGGATAATGAAAAACTGTTTTTT. This sequence encodes CASSIPQDNEKLFF.